The sample holds one count of the clone carrying this T cell receptor beta chain. PCR employed 60 Vbeta and 13 Jbeta primers. Sequencing was performed with immunoSEQ multiplex PCR; in TCRdb, only in-frame clones are kept and a portion is missing. The table has around 160,000 clones, roughly 73% seen once. The CDR3 extends over 15 amino acids. Trimming cost V 4 bases and J 1 base; bases outside gene matches: 7. Germline V CDR1 and CDR2: MNHEY, SVGAGI. The sample is drawn from a study of cytomegalovirus exposure and HLA in healthy donors. The TCR sequence derives from a woman aged 18-29 years in good health and CMV-seronegative. Sequencing was carried out using PBMCs. The rearrangement uses TRBV6-5 and TRBJ2-7; the match to TRBD1 covers 7 bases. The CDR3 spells CASSSTGDSSYEQYF. The CDR3 DNA follows: TGTGCCAGCAGTTCCACAGGGGACAGTTCCTACGAGCAGTACTTC.